These 29 T cell receptor beta chains came from one sample sequenced in a study of cytomegalovirus exposure and HLA in healthy donors. The PCR ran on 60 Vbeta and 13 Jbeta primers. The protocol was immunoSEQ multiplex PCR, while the TCRdb copy is restricted to in-frame clones and leaves out a portion. There are about 130,000 clones in the sample; around 77% occur only once, and 4% to 5% lies in the top ten. The sequencing sample was made of PBMCs. All receptors come from a male donor in good health and CMV-seropositive.

The chain carries TRBV2 and TRBJ1-5, with D perhaps matching TRBD1 (6 bases). The length of the CDR3 is 16 residues. The V gene lost 1 base and the J gene lost 5 bases, with 15 bases spanning the gap. Germline CDR1 reads SNHLY; CDR2 reads FYNNEI. This CDR3 reads CASSEGGRRLYQPQHF. CDR3 DNA: TGTGCCAGCAGTGAAGGGGGGCGGAGGCTCTATCAGCCCCAGCATTTT.

CDR3 loop: CATRRPGTEAFF. The DNA for the CDR3 is TGTGCCACCAGGCGCCCGGGGACTGAAGCTTTCTTT. The J gene is TRBJ1-1, the V gene TRBV15; D is uncertain. Germline lookup yields CDR1 LNHNV and CDR2 YYDKDF (reference sequence). Between the trimmed V and J ends, which lost 6 bases and 5 bases, there was a span of 10 bases. The CDR3 loop spans 12 amino acids.

V usage is TRBV5-1 and J usage is TRBJ1-1; D gene uncertain. Trimming removed 0 bases from V and 1 base from J, with 10 bases in between. This CDR3 spans 15 amino acids. Per germline, CDR1 SGHRS and CDR2 YFSETQ. The CDR3 DNA sequence: TGCGCCAGCAGCTTGGTCTCAGGTACGAACACTGAAGCTTTCTTT. Amino acids: CASSLVSGTNTEAFF.

The genes are TRBV5-4 and TRBJ2-5, with D unclear. CDR1 is SGHNT and CDR2 is YYREEE in the germline V gene (reference sequence). The V and J ends lost 2 bases and 5 bases respectively, with 10 bases between them. The CDR3 sequence is 13 residues long. The DNA for the CDR3 is TGTGCCAGCAGCTTAAGGAGTAAGGAGACCCAGTACTTC. Its protein is CASSLRSKETQYF.

Worth noting for this clone: At one of its ends the junction is not consistent with the germline gene, which may arise from a read error. The chain joins TRBV6-1 to TRBJ2-7; TRBD2 matches at 7 bases. CDR1 and CDR2 from the germline V gene are MNHNS and SASEGT. The CDR3 is 15 amino acids. CDR3 coding DNA: TGTGCCAGCAGTGAAGAGGCGGGAGCCTCCCACGAGCAGTACTTC. It is translated as CASSEEAGASHEQYF.

The rearrangement links TRBV18 to TRBJ2-7; D ambiguous. Trimming removed 2 bases at V and 6 bases at J, with 8 bases between. The CDR3 is 12 amino acids. The V gene's germline CDR1 is KGHSH and CDR2 LQKENI. The CDR3 region is CASSPTPGEQYF. CDR3 bases: TGTGCCAGCTCACCAACACCTGGCGAGCAGTACTTC.

This sequence joins TRBV18 and TRBJ1-1, with 7 nucleotides matching TRBD1. The CDR3 contains 14 residues. Germline V gene data show CDR1 as KGHSH and CDR2 as LQKENI. V shed 1 base, J shed 1 base, and the junction held 0 bases outside the gene matches. The CDR3 DNA reads as TGTGCCAGCTCACCACGGGACAGGAACACTGAAGCTTTCTTT. It translates to CASSPRDRNTEAFF.

The rearrangement joins TRBV6-5 to TRBJ1-3; tentatively, D is TRBD1 (6 bases). The germline V gene encodes CDR1 MNHEY and CDR2 SVGAGI. The V and J ends lost 0 bases and 3 bases respectively, with 9 bases between them. The CDR3 loop spans 15 amino acids. CDR3 nucleotide sequence: TGTGCCAGCAGTTACTCTACAGGGTTTGGAAACACCATATATTTT. Translated: CASSYSTGFGNTIYF.

This clone appeared a few times. Relative to the germline gene, one junction end is altered; a read error may explain this. This same CDR3 is encoded by further DNA sequences in the sample. The chain couples TRBV28 to TRBJ2-6; D perhaps matches TRBD1 (5 bases). The CDR3 is made up of 15 amino acids. Looked up from germline, CDR1 is MDHEN and CDR2 is SYDVKM. Written as DNA, the CDR3 is TGTGCCAGCAGTTTAAGCCTCTCTGGGGCCAACGGCCTGACTTTC. Amino acids: CASSLSLSGANGLTF.

The gene calls are TRBV19 and TRBJ2-3, with 13 bases fitting TRBD2. Germline lookup yields CDR1 LNHDA and CDR2 SQIVND (reference sequence). The CDR3 totals 20 residues. With V trimmed by 4 bases and J by 1 base, 14 bases remained unmatched. In DNA, the CDR3 is TGTGCCAGTAGTACCCCCTTTAGGACTAGCGGGAGCGGTCGCACAGATACGCAGTATTTT. Its translation is CASSTPFRTSGSGRTDTQYF.

V is TRBV28 and J is TRBJ1-2; the D gene is possibly TRBD1 (6 bases). Looked up from germline, CDR1 is MDHEN and CDR2 is SYDVKM. Trimming stripped 6 bases from V and 8 bases from J, with 16 bases between. The CDR3 spans 13 residues. CDR3 in DNA: TGTGCCAGCAGGCTCCCAGGGGCGCTGGGCTACACCTTC. The encoded protein is CASRLPGALGYTF.

V gene TRBV2 combines with J gene TRBJ2-1; tentatively, D is TRBD2 (6 bases). V shed 2 bases and J shed 12 bases, with 14 bases lying between them. This CDR3 is built from 13 residues. The germline CDR1 and CDR2 sequences are SNHLY and FYNNEI. CDR3 bases: TGTGCCAGCAGTGAACCTTTAGCGGAGGTGCAGTTCTTC. Its translation is CASSEPLAEVQFF.

Comment on this clone: One end of the junction fails to match germline, which may point to a read error. The chain links TRBV6-1 to TRBJ2-3; 10 nucleotides align to TRBD2. The CDR3 is 15 amino acids. Per germline, CDR1 MNHNS and CDR2 SASEGT. The CDR3 DNA reads as TGTGCCAGCAGGGAAGAGCGGGGGGGCGCAGATACGCAGTATTTT. Amino acid sequence: CASREERGGADTQYF.

V gene TRBV10-3 combines with J gene TRBJ2-7; 11 positions agree with TRBD2. V lost 2 bases and J lost 3; bases outside the gene matches: 9. This CDR3 is built from 17 residues. From germline, CDR1 is ENHRY and CDR2 SYGVKD. Here the CDR3 reads CAISENKLAGVSYEQYF. In DNA, the CDR3 is TGTGCCATCAGTGAGAATAAACTAGCGGGAGTAAGCTACGAGCAGTACTTC.

The chain employs TRBV6-1 and TRBJ2-7; D unclear. The CDR3 extends over 13 amino acids. Looked up from germline, CDR1 is MNHNS and CDR2 is SASEGT. Trimming stripped 7 bases from V and 3 bases from J, with 13 bases between. The CDR3 DNA sequence: TGTGCCAGCACCACGTCTAACGGCTACGAGCAGTACTTC. Translation: CASTTSNGYEQYF.

This chain links TRBV30 with TRBJ1-2; tentatively, D is TRBD1 (6 bases). Germline assignment: CDR1 GTSNPN and CDR2 SVGIG (reference sequence). V was trimmed by 8 bases and J by 7 bases, leaving 17 bases between them. This CDR3 is built from 12 residues. CDR3 sequence reads: CAVPGLGGGYTF. CDR3 bases: TGTGCCGTACCTGGCTTAGGGGGTGGCTACACCTTC.

This clone occurred a few times. The chain joins TRBV30 to TRBJ2-5, with a possible D match to TRBD2 (6 bases). The CDR3 loop spans 13 amino acids. Between the trimmed V and J ends, which lost 2 bases and 4 bases, there was a span of 11 bases. Germline CDR1 and CDR2: GTSNPN and SVGIG (reference sequence). For the CDR3, the DNA is TGTGCCTGGAGTCGGAGGCGGGGAGAGACCCAGTACTTC. Residues: CAWSRRRGETQYF.

Worth noting for this clone: One end of the junction does not line up with germline, which may come from a read error. The gene calls are TRBV7-9 and TRBJ1-2; 8 bases line up with TRBD1. Germline CDR1 and CDR2: SEHNR and FQNEAQ (reference sequence). This CDR3 spans 14 amino acids. The CDR3 here is CSSSRDRGPGGYTF. CDR3 nucleotide sequence: TGTTCCAGCAGCCGTGACAGGGGTCCAGGAGGCTACACCTTC.

Comment on this clone: This CDR3 is missing its conserved last phenylalanine or tryptophan, likely due to a read error. The rearrangement uses TRBV6-5 and TRBJ1-1, with no clear D. Germline CDR1 reads MNHEY; CDR2 reads SVGAGI. Trimming left V 0 bases short and J 11 bases short, with 10 bases between. The CDR3 loop spans 12 amino acids. The CDR3 reads CASSYSGQRAFL. The CDR3 nucleotides read TGTGCCAGCAGTTACTCAGGGCAGCGGGCTTTCCTT.

A single count supports this clone. This chain connects TRBV18 to TRBJ1-4, with 7 bases aligning to TRBD1. Germline loops: CDR1 KGHSH, CDR2 LQKENI. V lost 0 bases, J lost 5 bases, and 3 bases stayed unmatched. This CDR3 has 15 amino acids. CDR3 DNA: TGTGCCAGCTCACCACCGGGACAGAGAAATGAAAAACTGTTTTTT. This encodes CASSPPGQRNEKLFF.

The chain uses TRBV7-2 and TRBJ2-1, with a possible D match to TRBD1 (6 bases). The CDR3 totals 16 residues. Trimming pared 7 bases from V and 7 bases from J, leaving 23 bases between. Germline-derived CDR1 and CDR2 are SGHTA and FQGNSA. CDR3 sequence reads: CASTPVRAGVDNEQFF. The CDR3 region has the DNA TGTGCCAGCACCCCAGTAAGGGCAGGGGTTGATAATGAGCAGTTCTTC.

CDR3 sequence: CASGGTATGNTIYF. In nucleotides, the CDR3 is TGTGCCAGCGGCGGGACAGCCACTGGAAACACCATATATTTT. The rearrangement uses TRBV27 and TRBJ1-3, with 7 nucleotides matching TRBD1. The CDR3 length is 14 residues. Germline trimming cut 8 bases from V and 2 bases from J; bases unmatched to any gene: 6. Germline CDR1 and CDR2: MNHEY and SMNVEV (reference sequence).

The rearrangement joins TRBV6-1 to TRBJ2-7; 9 bases are a match to TRBD2. V was pared by 2 bases and J by 0 bases, with 5 bases of the junction left unmatched. Germline CDR1 reads MNHNS; CDR2 reads SASEGT. The CDR3 is 16 residues long. DNA for the CDR3: TGTGCCAGCAGTGAATGGAGCGGGGGGAGCTCCTACGAGCAGTACTTC. It yields the protein CASSEWSGGSSYEQYF.

Points on this clone: Its ends do not fully match the called genes, so a read error is possible. The rearrangement joins TRBV6-1 to TRBJ2-6; possible D gene TRBD1, 5 bases. Germline-derived CDR1 and CDR2 are MNHNS and SASEGT. The CDR3 is made up of 15 amino acids. The CDR3 protein is CASSDDSSGANGLTF. CDR3 DNA: TGTGCCAGCAGTGACGACAGCTCTGGGGCCAACGGCCTGACTTTC.

J is TRBJ1-2 and V is TRBV2; D might be TRBD1 (6 bases). Trimming took off 6 bases at V and 7 bases at J, with 21 bases between the two ends. The CDR3 runs to 15 residues. The germline gives CDR1 SNHLY, CDR2 FYNNEI. The CDR3 DNA sequence: TGTGCCAGCAGCGTTCAGGGGCCTACTTTTGTTGGCTACACCTTC. Translating gives CASSVQGPTFVGYTF.

In this sample, this clone turned up once. The chain couples TRBV30 to TRBJ2-7, with D maybe TRBD2 (6 bases). The germline gives CDR1 GTSNPN, CDR2 SVGIG (reference sequence). The CDR3 covers 14 residues. Trimming stripped 2 bases from V and 6 bases from J, with 17 bases between. CDR3 amino acids: CAWSRTWDFVEQYF. The CDR3 coding sequence is TGTGCCTGGAGTCGTACCTGGGACTTTGTCGAGCAGTACTTC.

The rearrangement joins TRBV29-1 to TRBJ1-1; 9 nucleotides match TRBD1. Germline V gives CDR1 SQVTM, CDR2 ANQGSEA. The CDR3 spans 12 residues. Trimming at V came to 4 bases and at J to 8 bases, leaving 5 bases not matched to a gene. In DNA, the CDR3 is TGCAGCGTTGGAACAGGGGGCTGGGAAGCTTTCTTT. Protein product: CSVGTGGWEAFF.

The chain has TRBV9 and TRBJ2-1; D may be TRBD2 (5 bases). The V and J ends lost 2 bases and 6 bases respectively, with 15 bases between them. This CDR3 region has 15 residues. Per the germline V gene, CDR1 is SGDLS and CDR2 is YYNGEE. The CDR3 bases are TGTGCCAGCAGCGTGGCGGGCGGACGTGGCAATGAGCAGTTCTTC. It codes for CASSVAGGRGNEQFF.

The rearrangement joins TRBV27 to TRBJ2-1; 10 bases map to TRBD2. V was pared by 5 bases and J by 4 bases, with 11 bases of the junction left unmatched. The CDR3 is 17 residues long. Looked up from germline, CDR1 is MNHEY and CDR2 is SMNVEV (reference sequence). As DNA, the CDR3 is TGTGCCAGCAGTCAACGGGGGCTAGCGGGGGCATACAATGAGCAGTTCTTC. Its protein product is CASSQRGLAGAYNEQFF.